The 10 T cell receptor beta chains below come from one sample, sequenced in a study of blood T cell repertoires in COVID-19. Libraries were prepared by immunoSEQ multiplex PCR; TCRdb keeps only in-frame clonotypes and omits some of them. Found here are approximately 100,000 clones, roughly nine tenths of them singletons; the top ten hold around 32%. The sequenced material came from peripheral blood. The receptors shown here come from a woman of 80 years or more with acute or convalescent COVID-19.

This clone was detected only once. V gene TRBV14 combines with J gene TRBJ2-3; 7 positions match TRBD2. V shed 0 bases and J 4 bases; nucleotides not matched to a gene: 4. The CDR3 is 15 residues long. Germline V gives CDR1 SGHDN, CDR2 FVKESK. DNA of the CDR3: TGTGCCAGCAGCCAAGATGCGGGGAGGGCAGATACGCAGTATTTT. Translation: CASSQDAGRADTQYF.

This clone was picked up one time. The chain links TRBV5-1 to TRBJ1-1, with D uncertain. Germline lookup yields CDR1 SGHRS and CDR2 YFSETQ. V was pared by 0 bases and J by 7 bases, with 7 bases between. The CDR3 sequence is 12 residues long. CDR3 coding DNA: TGCGCCAGCAGCTTGGGAGGGATTGAAGCTTTCTTT. Its protein is CASSLGGIEAFF.

V and J are TRBV12-3 or TRBV12-4 and TRBJ1-1, with unresolved D. Trimming cost V 6 bases and J 3 bases, with 5 bases left between them. This CDR3 spans 11 amino acids. CDR3 DNA: TGTGCCAGCAGCCCTGACACTGAAGCTTTCTTT. It specifies CASSPDTEAFF.

The J gene is TRBJ1-1, the V gene TRBV7-9; possibly TRBD1 for D (5 bases). The germline CDR1 and CDR2 sequences are SEHNR and FQNEAQ (reference sequence). This CDR3 is built from 14 residues. Trimming removed 2 bases at V and 4 bases at J, with 11 bases between. The CDR3 here is CASSLQGVVTEAFF. The CDR3 region has the DNA TGTGCCAGCAGCTTACAGGGTGTAGTCACTGAAGCTTTCTTT.

The gene calls are TRBV5-1 and TRBJ2-1; weak D call: TRBD2 (6 bases). Germline CDR1 is SGHRS and CDR2 is YFSETQ. This CDR3 is 14 amino acids long. The V gene lost 3 bases and the J gene lost 6 bases, with 13 bases spanning the gap. CDR3 DNA sequence: TGCGCCAGCAGCTCTATTCAGACTAGCAATGAGCAGTTCTTC. Protein: CASSSIQTSNEQFF. The variable domain in full, completed from reference TRBV5-1 and TRBJ2-1, reads KAGVTQTPRYLIKTRGQQVTLSCSPISGHRSVSWYQQTPGQGLQFLFEYFSETQRNKGNFPGRFSGRQFSNSRSEMNVSTLELGDSALYLCASSSIQTSNEQFFGPGTRLTVL.

As to this clone: This sample includes further DNA sequences coding for the same CDR3. The chain has TRBV4-3 and TRBJ1-2; D might be TRBD1 (6 bases). Trimming removed 0 bases at V and 5 bases at J, with 10 bases between. Germline-derived CDR1 and CDR2 are LGHNA and YSLEER. The CDR3 runs 14 residues. The chain's CDR3 is CASSQEARGYGYTF. CDR3 coding DNA: TGCGCCAGCAGCCAAGAAGCCAGGGGTTATGGCTACACCTTC.

V is TRBV11-2 and J is TRBJ2-1, with TRBD1 matching 7 bases. The trim removed 1 base at V and 7 bases at J, leaving 7 bases unmatched. This CDR3 region has 15 residues. Germline assignment: CDR1 SGHAT and CDR2 FQNNGV. The chain's CDR3 is CASSLARGRGNEQFF. CDR3 nucleotide sequence: TGTGCCAGCAGCTTAGCTAGGGGGCGAGGTAATGAGCAGTTCTTC.

V is TRBV7-2 and J is TRBJ2-1; a possible D gene is TRBD1 (6 bases). The V and J ends lost 4 bases and 7 bases respectively, with 14 bases between them. CDR3 length equals 14 residues. CDR1 and CDR2 (germline): SGHTA, FQGNSA. The CDR3 protein is CASSSWNQGNEQFF. The CDR3 DNA reads as TGTGCCAGCAGCTCCTGGAATCAGGGGAATGAGCAGTTCTTC.

The genes are TRBV23-1 and TRBJ2-2; 7 positions match TRBD1. TRBV23-1 is treated as an ORF (open reading frame) with a function not yet certain. The CDR3 spans 18 residues. J was trimmed by 1 base and V by 4 bases; bases with no gene match: 12. CDR3 loop: CASSRLTGRGLNTGELFF. The CDR3 region has the DNA TGCGCCAGCAGTCGGTTGACAGGGCGCGGTTTGAACACCGGGGAGCTGTTTTTT.

This clone was seen a single time. The chain has TRBV10-3 and TRBJ1-1; the D gene is possibly TRBD1 (6 bases). In germline, CDR1 is ENHRY, CDR2 SYGVKD. The V and J ends lost 5 bases and 1 base respectively, with 11 bases between them. CDR3 length: 14 amino acids. In nucleotides, the CDR3 is TGTGCCATCAGTACAGGGAACTGGAACACTGAAGCTTTCTTT. Encoded protein: CAISTGNWNTEAFF.